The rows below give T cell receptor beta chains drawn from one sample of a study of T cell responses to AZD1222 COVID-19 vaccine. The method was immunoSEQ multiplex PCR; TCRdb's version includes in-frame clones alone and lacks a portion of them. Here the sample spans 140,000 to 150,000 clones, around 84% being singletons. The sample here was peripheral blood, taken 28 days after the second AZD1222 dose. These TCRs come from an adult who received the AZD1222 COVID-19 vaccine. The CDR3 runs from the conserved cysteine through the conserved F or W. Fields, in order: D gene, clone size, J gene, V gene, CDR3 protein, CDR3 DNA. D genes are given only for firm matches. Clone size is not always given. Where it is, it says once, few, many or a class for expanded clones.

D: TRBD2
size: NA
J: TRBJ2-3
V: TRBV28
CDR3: CASNGGGTDTQYF
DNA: TGTGCCAGCAATGGGGGGGGGACAGATACGCAGTATTTT

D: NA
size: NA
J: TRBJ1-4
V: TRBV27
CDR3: CASSLSGTYYGKLFF
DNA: TGTGCCAGCAGTCTATCCGGGACCTACTATGGAAAACTGTTTTTT

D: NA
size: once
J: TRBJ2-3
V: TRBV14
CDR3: CASSVATSTDTQYF
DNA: TGTGCCAGCAGCGTAGCTACTAGCACAGATACGCAGTATTTT

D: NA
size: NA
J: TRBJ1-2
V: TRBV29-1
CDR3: CSVERPGYGYTF
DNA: TGCAGCGTTGAACGCCCCGGGTATGGCTACACCTTC

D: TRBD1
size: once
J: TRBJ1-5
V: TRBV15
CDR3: CATSLQGGQPQHF
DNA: TGTGCCACCAGCTTACAGGGGGGTCAGCCCCAGCATTTT

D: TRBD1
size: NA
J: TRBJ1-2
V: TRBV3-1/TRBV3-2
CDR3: CASSSPGQGRVGYTF
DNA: TGTGCCAGCAGCAGCCCGGGACAGGGTCGGGTTGGCTACACCTTC

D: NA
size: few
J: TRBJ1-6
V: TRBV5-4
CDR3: CASSSGQPLETLHF
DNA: TGTGCCAGCAGCTCCGGACAGCCCCTGGAGACCCTCCACTTT

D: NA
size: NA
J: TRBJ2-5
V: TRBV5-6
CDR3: CASSSNNRLWETQYF
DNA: TGTGCCAGCAGCTCCAACAATCGACTGTGGGAGACCCAGTACTTC

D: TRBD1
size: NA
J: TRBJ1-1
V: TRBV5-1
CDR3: CASSLPTGRDTEAFF
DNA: TGCGCCAGCAGCTTACCGACAGGGCGGGACACTGAAGCTTTCTTT

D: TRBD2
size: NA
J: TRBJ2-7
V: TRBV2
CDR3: CASRTSGSEQYF
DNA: TGTGCCAGCAGGACTAGCGGGAGCGAGCAGTACTTC

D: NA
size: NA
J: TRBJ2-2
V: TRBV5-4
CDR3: CASSREVGQGYTGELFF
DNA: TGTGCCAGCAGTAGGGAAGTTGGGCAGGGGTACACCGGGGAGCTGTTTTTT

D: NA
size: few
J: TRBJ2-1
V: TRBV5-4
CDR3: CASTLDSYNEQFF
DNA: TGTGCCAGCACCTTGGATAGTTACAATGAGCAGTTCTTC

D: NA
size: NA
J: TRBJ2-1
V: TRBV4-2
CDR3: CASSQDEDSGFTNEQFF
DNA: TGTGCCAGCAGCCAAGATGAGGACAGCGGATTTACTAATGAGCAGTTCTTC

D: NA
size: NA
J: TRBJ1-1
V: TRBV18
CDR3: CASSPRNTMNTEAFF
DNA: TGTGCCAGCTCACCACGCAACACCATGAACACTGAAGCTTTCTTT

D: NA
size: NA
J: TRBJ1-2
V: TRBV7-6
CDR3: CASSSISGRRGYTF
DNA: TGTGCCAGCAGCTCAATTTCAGGGAGGCGCGGCTACACCTTC

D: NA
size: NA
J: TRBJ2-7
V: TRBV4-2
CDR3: CASSTGFSQLVGEQYF
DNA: TGTGCCAGCAGCACAGGGTTCTCCCAACTAGTGGGGGAGCAGTACTTC

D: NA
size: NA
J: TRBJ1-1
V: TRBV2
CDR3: CASSVEQETEAFF
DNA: TGTGCCAGCAGTGTAGAACAAGAGACTGAAGCTTTCTTT

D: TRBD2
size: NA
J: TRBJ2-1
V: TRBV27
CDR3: CASSLLQVAGGPSEQFF
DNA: TGTGCCAGCAGTTTGCTACAAGTAGCGGGAGGGCCTAGTGAGCAGTTCTTC

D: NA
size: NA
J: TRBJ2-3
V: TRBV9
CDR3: CASSVMGETDTQYF
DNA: TGTGCCAGCAGCGTAATGGGTGAGACAGATACGCAGTATTTT

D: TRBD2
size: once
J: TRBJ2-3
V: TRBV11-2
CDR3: CASSLGGGVLAQYF
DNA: TGTGCCAGCAGCTTAGGGGGAGGGGTTCTGGCGCAGTATTTT

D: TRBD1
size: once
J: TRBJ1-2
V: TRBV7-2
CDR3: CASSDLQGASYTF
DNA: TGTGCCAGCAGCGACCTACAGGGGGCCAGCTACACCTTC

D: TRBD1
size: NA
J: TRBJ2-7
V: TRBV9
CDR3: CASSGGEQGASSYEQYF
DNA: TGTGCCAGCAGCGGAGGGGAACAGGGGGCCAGCTCCTACGAGCAGTACTTC

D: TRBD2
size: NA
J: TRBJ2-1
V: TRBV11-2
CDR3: CASIRTSGIYNEQFF
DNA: TGTGCCAGCATCCGGACTAGCGGGATCTACAATGAGCAGTTCTTC

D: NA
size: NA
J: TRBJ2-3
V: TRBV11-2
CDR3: CASSPAGTLLDTQYF
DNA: TGTGCCAGCAGCCCGGCGGGAACTCTTCTCGATACGCAGTATTTT

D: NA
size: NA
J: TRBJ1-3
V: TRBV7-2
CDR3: CASSSTNGNTIYF
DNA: TGTGCCAGCAGCTCGACGAATGGAAACACCATATATTTT

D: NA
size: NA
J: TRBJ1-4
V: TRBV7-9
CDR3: CASSFVRTAGEKLFF
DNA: TGTGCCAGCAGCTTTGTCCGGACAGCTGGGGAAAAACTGTTTTTT

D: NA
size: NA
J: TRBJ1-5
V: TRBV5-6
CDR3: CASSLLGNQNQPQHF
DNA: TGTGCCAGCAGCTTGTTGGGTAACCAAAATCAGCCCCAGCATTTT

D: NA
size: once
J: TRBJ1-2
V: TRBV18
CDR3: CASSRELGGYTF
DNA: TGTGCCAGCTCACGGGAACTCGGTGGCTACACCTTC

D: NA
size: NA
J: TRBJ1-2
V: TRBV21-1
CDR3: CASSKRTGPPNYGYTF
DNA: TGTGCCAGCAGCAAGAGGACAGGGCCTCCTAACTATGGCTACACCTTC

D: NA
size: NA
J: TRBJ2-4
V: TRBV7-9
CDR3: CASSSGHKNIQYF
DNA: TGTGCCAGCAGCTCGGGACACAAAAACATTCAGTACTTC

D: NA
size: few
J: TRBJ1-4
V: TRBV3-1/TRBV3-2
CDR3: CASSLRGPTNEKLFF
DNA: TGTGCCAGCAGCCTGCGAGGGCCAACTAATGAAAAACTGTTTTTT